Below, 25 T cell receptor beta chains from the same sample are listed, as sequenced in a study of low-dose radiotherapy and immunotherapy resistance in tumors. The time point denotes: before trial treatment. Priming of first-strand cDNA relied on TRAV- and TRBV-specific primers (covering alpha and beta chains). The authors ran around 20 PCR cycles to amplify TCRs with a constant-region primer and V-primer adapter. From the reads, TCRdb called clonotypes with MiXCR, one entry per CDR3 protein. Of 64,000 or so distinct CDR3 sequences listed, less than 30% are singletons. The sample in question was PBMCs, obtained before treatment. These receptors were collected from a male donor with rectosigmoid adenocarcinoma.

This clonotype was counted many times. The gene calls are TRBV3-1 and TRBJ1-6; D is unclear. V lost 3 bases and J lost 16, with 13 bases in between. Germline V CDR1 and CDR2: LGHDT, YNNKEL (reference sequence). CDR3 size: 12 residues. The CDR3 coding sequence is TGTGCCAGCAGCCAGCTCGTGAGTCCTCTCCACTTT. Amino acids: CASSQLVSPLHF.

Only one count was recorded for this clonotype. Since the CDR3 does not end with the conserved phenylalanine or tryptophan, this likely comes from a read error. V and J are TRBV12-3 or TRBV12-4 and TRBJ1-5; D is ambiguous. CDR3 size: 14 residues. Trimming stripped 6 bases from V and 7 bases from J, with 16 bases between. Here the CDR3 reads CASRSLELGQPQHL. CDR3 nucleotide sequence: TGTGCCAGCAGATCCCTAGAGCTGGGGCAGCCCCAGCATCTT.

There are many counts of this clonotype. The rearrangement links TRBV5-1 to TRBJ2-5; 8 bases map to TRBD1. Losses at the gene ends were 3 bases for V and 4 bases for J; bases not matched to a gene: 20. Per the germline V gene, CDR1 is SGHRS and CDR2 is YFSETQ. The CDR3 runs 19 residues. CDR3 DNA sequence: TGCGCCAGCAGCTCGACAAAACTCCTAGGGACAGGTCAATTAGAGACCCAGTACTTC. This translates into CASSSTKLLGTGQLETQYF. The whole variable domain, remainder taken from reference TRBV5-1 and TRBJ2-5, is KAGVTQTPRYLIKTRGQQVTLSCSPISGHRSVSWYQQTPGQGLQFLFEYFSETQRNKGNFPGRFSGRQFSNSRSEMNVSTLELGDSALYLCASSSTKLLGTGQLETQYFGPGTRLLVL.

This clonotype was detected ten times or more. The genes are TRBV29-1 and TRBJ2-1, with TRBD1 identical over 9 bases. There are 13 residues in the CDR3. The ends lost 4 bases at V and 8 bases at J; junction bases unmatched: 6. Per germline, CDR1 SQVTM and CDR2 ANQGSEA. The CDR3, as DNA: TGCAGCGTTGTGGGACAGGGAACCCATGAGCAGTTCTTC. Encoded protein: CSVVGQGTHEQFF.

The sample holds many counts of this clonotype. The chain uses TRBV27 and TRBJ2-1; TRBD2 agrees at 9 bases. V gave up 5 bases and J gave up 4 bases; unmatched junction bases: 9. CDR1 and CDR2 (germline): MNHEY, SMNVEV (reference sequence). The CDR3 has 16 amino acids. The CDR3 is CASSPQLAGNYNEQFF. As DNA, the CDR3 is TGTGCCAGCAGTCCCCAGCTAGCGGGGAATTACAATGAGCAGTTCTTC.

This clonotype appeared many times. The chain couples TRBV12-3 or TRBV12-4 to TRBJ1-3; D is uncertain. Trimming took off 11 bases at V and 0 bases at J, with 11 bases between the two ends. This CDR3 contains 13 residues. The CDR3: CAGSFDSGNTIYF. DNA of the CDR3: TGTGCCGGATCTTTTGACTCTGGAAACACCATATATTTT.

This clonotype was counted at least ten times. The chain uses TRBV7-2 and TRBJ2-5; maybe TRBD2 (5 bases). The germline V and J ends were trimmed by 0 bases and 5 bases, with 13 bases remaining between them. Germline loops: CDR1 SGHTA, CDR2 FQGNSA. The CDR3 runs to 15 residues. CDR3 sequence (DNA): TGTGCCAGCAGCTTAGCTCTGCTAGCCGATGAGACCCAGTACTTC. Translated: CASSLALLADETQYF. The full variable domain, rest sourced from reference TRBV7-2 and TRBJ2-5, is GAGVSQSPSNKVTEKGKDVELRCDPISGHTALYWYRQSLGQGLEFLIYFQGNSAPDKSGLPSDRFSAERTGGSVSTLTIQRTQQEDSAVYLCASSLALLADETQYFGPGTRLLVL.

The chain links TRBV24-1 to TRBJ2-7, with TRBD1 matching 7 bases. V gave up 9 bases and J gave up 2 bases; unmatched junction bases: 9. Germline V gene data show CDR1 as KGHDR and CDR2 as SFDVKD. The CDR3 consists of 14 residues. This chain's CDR3 is CATSSSDRAYEQYF. In DNA, the CDR3 is TGTGCCACCTCAAGCTCAGACAGGGCCTACGAGCAGTACTTC.

By its share, this clonotype is medium-sized. V gene TRBV5-1 combines with J gene TRBJ2-1, with 9 nucleotides matching TRBD1. The CDR3 totals 14 residues. With 5 bases clipped from V and 8 bases from J, the junction kept 8 bases outside the gene matches. Germline V CDR1 and CDR2: SGHRS, YFSETQ. This chain's CDR3 is CASRTGQGKDEQFF. As DNA, the CDR3 is TGCGCCAGCAGGACGGGACAGGGTAAGGATGAGCAGTTCTTC. Together with reference TRBV5-1 and TRBJ2-1, the CDR3 gives the full variable domain: KAGVTQTPRYLIKTRGQQVTLSCSPISGHRSVSWYQQTPGQGLQFLFEYFSETQRNKGNFPGRFSGRQFSNSRSEMNVSTLELGDSALYLCASRTGQGKDEQFFGPGTRLTVL.

As regards this clonotype: A far larger clone is off by one base, so a read error is likely. The V and J genes are TRBV5-1 and TRBJ2-1; D is undetermined. Germline CDR1 and CDR2: SGHRS and YFSETQ. The CDR3 is 14 amino acids. V dropped 2 bases and J dropped 10 bases, with 16 bases sitting between them. CDR3 nucleotides: TGCGCCAGCAGCTTCCTCAGCACGGCCGACGAGCAGTTCTTC. Amino acid sequence: CASSFLSTADEQFF.

There are many counts of this clonotype. The CDR3 reads CASSLQRRDTQYF. The CDR3 DNA follows: TGTGCCAGCAGCCTTCAGCGAAGGGATACGCAGTATTTT. This chain uses TRBV5-6 with TRBJ2-3, with unresolved D. The CDR3 has 13 amino acids. Looked up from germline, CDR1 is SGHDT and CDR2 is YYEEEE. The V end lost 4 bases, the J end lost 6 bases, and 12 bases lay between the germline ends.

At least ten counts were recorded for this clonotype. The chain links TRBV7-8 to TRBJ2-3; the match to TRBD2 covers 13 bases. The CDR3 totals 18 residues. V trimming: 3 bases; J trimming: 3 bases; junction bases outside the gene matches: 9. CDR1 is SGHVS, CDR2 FQNEAQ, per germline. The CDR3, as DNA: TGTGCCAGCAGCTTGAGACTAGCGGGGGGCGGGAGGACAGATACGCAGTATTTT. Protein: CASSLRLAGGGRTDTQYF. The complete variable domain, with remaining parts taken from reference TRBV7-8 and TRBJ2-3, reads GAGVSQSPRYKVAKRGQDVALRCDPISGHVSLFWYQQALGQGPEFLTYFQNEAQLDKSGLPSDRFFAERPEGSVSTLKIQRTQQEDSAVYLCASSLRLAGGGRTDTQYFGPGTRLTVL.

The gene calls are TRBV5-1 and TRBJ2-1, with 8 bases lining up with TRBD2. Germline V gene sequence: CDR1 SGHRS, CDR2 YFSETQ. This CDR3 spans 16 amino acids. V trimming: 4 bases; J trimming: 0 bases; junction bases outside the gene matches: 6. The CDR3: CASSVTSGSSYNEQFF. Written as DNA, the CDR3 is TGCGCCAGCAGCGTTACTAGCGGAAGCTCCTACAATGAGCAGTTCTTC.

This clonotype was counted at least ten times. The CDR3 protein is CASSRDGQDYGYTF. CDR3 coding DNA: TGTGCCAGCAGTCGGGACGGCCAGGACTATGGCTACACCTTC. This chain uses TRBV6-1 with TRBJ1-2; a possible D gene is TRBD1 (5 bases). Per germline, CDR1 MNHNS and CDR2 SASEGT. The V gene lost 5 bases and the J gene lost 3 bases, with 13 bases spanning the gap. The CDR3 runs 14 residues.

The V gene is TRBV28, the J gene TRBJ1-4; D is perhaps TRBD1 (5 bases). This CDR3 contains 13 residues. V was clipped by 8 bases and J by 0 bases, with 7 bases between them. Germline CDR1 is MDHEN and CDR2 is SYDVKM. The DNA for the CDR3 is TGTGCCAGCTCACAGGCAACTAATGAAAAACTGTTTTTT. Translating it yields CASSQATNEKLFF.

The V and J genes are TRBV7-2 and TRBJ2-1; perhaps TRBD2 as D (7 bases). The germline V gene has CDR1 SGHTA and CDR2 FQGNSA. This CDR3 region has 15 residues. Trimming shortened V by 2 bases and J by 7 bases, and 15 bases separated the two germline ends. The CDR3 DNA sequence: TGTGCCAGCAGCTTAATCGGGGGGCTCGGGAATGAGCAGTTCTTC. Its translation: CASSLIGGLGNEQFF.

At least ten counts were recorded for this clonotype. V gene TRBV10-3 combines with J gene TRBJ2-2; 8 nucleotides align to TRBD2. There are 15 residues in the CDR3. CDR1 is ENHRY, CDR2 SYGVKD, per germline. V shed 11 bases, J shed 3 bases, and the junction held 11 bases outside the gene matches. The CDR3 sequence: CASLLAGGYTGELFF. CDR3 nucleotide sequence: TGTGCCTCCCTGCTTGCGGGGGGCTACACCGGGGAGCTGTTTTTT.

This clonotype has ten or more counts. The V call is TRBV7-9, the J call TRBJ1-5; unclear D gene. Trimming shortened V by 2 bases and J by 3 bases, and 8 bases separated the two germline ends. This CDR3 region has 14 residues. Germline-derived CDR1 and CDR2 are SEHNR and FQNEAQ (reference sequence). The CDR3 reads CASSLIGYNQPQHF. The CDR3 nucleotides read TGTGCCAGCAGCTTAATAGGTTACAATCAGCCCCAGCATTTT.

This clonotype was found many times. DNA for the CDR3: TGTGCCAGCAGGGAAACGGGGTCTGGGGCCAACGTCCTGACTTTC. Translation: CASRETGSGANVLTF. The chain combines TRBV2 with TRBJ2-6, with TRBD2 as a possible D gene (5 bases). The CDR3 is 15 amino acids. Germline V CDR1 and CDR2: SNHLY, FYNNEI. V lost 6 bases, J lost 1 base, and 10 bases lay in between.

The gene calls are TRBV15 and TRBJ2-7; D gene unclear. The CDR3 runs 15 residues. The germline gives CDR1 LNHNV, CDR2 YYDKDF (reference sequence). V was shortened by 1 base and J by 4 bases, with 14 bases between the two germline ends. The CDR3 DNA is TGTGCCACCAGCAGAGGTGGTAGGCAGATTTACGAGCAGTACTTC. It codes for CATSRGGRQIYEQYF.

The CDR3 region is CASSQSRGGQPQHF. The CDR3 coding sequence is TGTGCCAGCAGCCAGTCCAGGGGTGGTCAGCCCCAGCATTTT. This chain links TRBV5-5 with TRBJ1-5, with a weak D call TRBD1 (6 bases). Germline V gene data show CDR1 as SGHKS and CDR2 as YYEKEE (reference sequence). The CDR3 is 14 amino acids. Trimming removed 4 bases at V and 6 bases at J, with 14 bases between.

The table lists this clonotype with many counts. V gene TRBV7-2 combines with J gene TRBJ2-1, with 7 bases matching TRBD2. CDR3 length equals 15 residues. Germline V gene sequence: CDR1 SGHTA, CDR2 FQGNSA. The trim removed 5 bases at V and 1 base at J, leaving 5 bases unmatched. The CDR3 reads CASSPVGGSYNEQFF. The CDR3 DNA follows: TGTGCCAGCAGCCCCGTGGGGGGGTCCTACAATGAGCAGTTCTTC.

On this clonotype itself: This may be a read error, as it is one base from a much larger clone. This chain joins TRBV7-8 and TRBJ2-3; D is ambiguous. CDR1 and CDR2 (germline): SGHVS, FQNEAQ. V was pared by 5 bases and J by 4 bases, with 16 bases between. CDR3 length equals 15 residues. In nucleotides, the CDR3 is TGTGCCAGCAGCCCCTCCTCGGCTGGCCCAGATACGCAGTATTTT. Translated, it gives CASSPSSAGPDTQYF.

This clonotype was seen ten or more times. This rearrangement joins TRBV2 to TRBJ2-5; 11 bases are shared with TRBD2. Trimming removed 6 bases from V and 7 bases from J; junction bases left unmatched: 10. The germline CDR1 and CDR2 sequences are SNHLY and FYNNEI. This CDR3 comprises 15 residues. The CDR3 sequence is CASSARLAGRGTQYF. Here the CDR3 DNA reads TGTGCCAGCAGCGCTAGACTAGCGGGGAGGGGGACCCAGTACTTC.

This clonotype was detected many times. This chain joins TRBV4-2 and TRBJ2-3; perhaps TRBD1 as D (6 bases). Trimming took off 1 base at V and 6 bases at J, with 11 bases between the two ends. The CDR3 has 14 residues. Per the germline V gene, CDR1 is LGHNA and CDR2 is YNFKEQ. As DNA, the CDR3 is TGTGCCAGCAGCCAAGGACAGGCTGGGGATACGCAGTATTTT. Amino acids: CASSQGQAGDTQYF.